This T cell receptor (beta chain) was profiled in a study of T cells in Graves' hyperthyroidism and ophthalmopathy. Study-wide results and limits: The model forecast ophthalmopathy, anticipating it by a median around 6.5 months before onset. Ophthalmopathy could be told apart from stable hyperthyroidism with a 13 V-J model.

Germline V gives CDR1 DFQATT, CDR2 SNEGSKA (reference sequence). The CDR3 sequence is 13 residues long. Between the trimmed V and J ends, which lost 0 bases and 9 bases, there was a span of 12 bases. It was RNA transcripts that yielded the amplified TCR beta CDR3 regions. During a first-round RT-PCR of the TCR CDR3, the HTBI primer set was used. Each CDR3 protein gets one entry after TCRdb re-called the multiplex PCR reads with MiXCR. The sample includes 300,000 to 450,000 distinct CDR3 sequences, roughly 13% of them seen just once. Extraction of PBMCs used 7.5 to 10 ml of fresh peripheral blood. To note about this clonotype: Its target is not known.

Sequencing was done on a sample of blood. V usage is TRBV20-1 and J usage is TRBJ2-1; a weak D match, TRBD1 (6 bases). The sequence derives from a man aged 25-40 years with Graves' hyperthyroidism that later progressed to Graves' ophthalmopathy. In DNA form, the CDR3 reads TGCAGTGCTAGAGATACAGGGTTGGGTGAGCAGTTCTTC. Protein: CSARDTGLGEQFF.